The 25 T cell receptor beta chains given below trace back to one sample, sequenced in a study of blood T cell repertoires in COVID-19. Assay: immunoSEQ multiplex PCR; the TCRdb copy retains only in-frame clones and omits some. The sample includes roughly 250,000 clones, 75% to 90% of them seen just once. The material sequenced was PBMCs or T cells enriched from blood (not recorded which). These receptors were taken from a man aged 45-65 years who had been exposed to COVID-19.

V usage is TRBV2 and J usage is TRBJ2-5; D possibly corresponds to TRBD1 (5 bases). Germline V gene lookup returns CDR1 SNHLY and CDR2 FYNNEI. The CDR3 length is 15 residues. The V end lost 6 bases, the J end lost 3 bases, and 17 bases lay between the germline ends. The CDR3 protein is CASSGEGAGKETQYF. The CDR3 nucleotides are TGTGCCAGCAGCGGCGAAGGGGCAGGGAAAGAGACCCAGTACTTC.

The J gene is TRBJ1-2, the V gene TRBV28, with a tentative D call TRBD1 (6 bases). Per germline, CDR1 MDHEN and CDR2 SYDVKM. The CDR3 extends over 14 amino acids. V dropped 4 bases and J dropped 2 bases, with 11 bases sitting between them. DNA of the CDR3: TGTGCCAGCAGTTCCTGGACAGAAAACTATGGCTACACCTTC. Translation gives CASSSWTENYGYTF.

The chain carries TRBV5-1 and TRBJ1-5; 7 bases are shared with TRBD1. Trimming removed 4 bases from V and 5 bases from J; junction bases left unmatched: 6. The CDR3 runs to 14 residues. From germline, CDR1 is SGHRS and CDR2 YFSETQ. CDR3 loop: CASSPTGSDQPQHF. CDR3 DNA sequence: TGCGCCAGCAGCCCGACAGGGAGCGATCAGCCCCAGCATTTT. The variable domain in full, completed from reference TRBV5-1 and TRBJ1-5, reads KAGVTQTPRYLIKTRGQQVTLSCSPISGHRSVSWYQQTPGQGLQFLFEYFSETQRNKGNFPGRFSGRQFSNSRSEMNVSTLELGDSALYLCASSPTGSDQPQHFGDGTRLSIL.

The CDR3 nucleotides read TGTGCCAGCAGTGTCCGCGACAGGGTTCGCCCTAACTATGGCTACACCTTC. As protein: CASSVRDRVRPNYGYTF. The V gene is TRBV6-1, the J gene TRBJ1-2; 7 bases map to TRBD1. This CDR3 region has 17 residues. Unmatched junction bases numbered 11, after V lost 4 bases and J lost 0 bases. Germline assignment: CDR1 MNHNS and CDR2 SASEGT.

The chain is built from TRBV2 and TRBJ2-7; the match to TRBD1 covers 7 bases. Germline loops: CDR1 SNHLY, CDR2 FYNNEI. CDR3 length equals 15 residues. V dropped 5 bases and J dropped 0; count of bases not matched to a gene: 7. The CDR3 DNA follows: TGTGCCAGCAGTCCCGACAGGGCCACCTCCTACGAGCAGTACTTC. This translates into CASSPDRATSYEQYF. Full variable domain (missing parts from reference TRBV2 and TRBJ2-7): EPEVTQTPSHQVTQMGQEVILRCVPISNHLYFYWYRQILGQKVEFLVSFYNNEISEKSEIFDDQFSVERPDGSNFTLKIRSTKLEDSAMYFCASSPDRATSYEQYFGPGTRLTVT.

The chain couples TRBV7-6 to TRBJ1-2; 7 bases map to TRBD1. In germline, CDR1 is SGHVS, CDR2 FNYEAQ. This CDR3 comprises 17 residues. The V and J ends lost 1 base and 0 bases, in that order; junction bases with no gene match: 8. The CDR3 sequence is CASSLVPGQKTNYGYTF. DNA of the CDR3: TGTGCCAGCAGCTTAGTCCCGGGACAGAAAACTAACTATGGCTACACCTTC.

The gene calls are TRBV12-5 and TRBJ2-5, with TRBD1 as a possible D gene (6 bases). Germline V gene lookup returns CDR1 LGHNT and CDR2 FRNRAP. The CDR3 sequence is 14 residues long. V lost 1 base and J lost 2, with 8 bases in between. CDR3 in amino acids: CASGLATGQETQYF. For the CDR3, the DNA is TGTGCTAGTGGTTTGGCGACAGGTCAAGAGACCCAGTACTTC.

V is TRBV21-1 and J is TRBJ1-2; the D call TRBD1 from the table was never checked on the DNA. TRBV21-1 is designated a pseudogene. This CDR3 spans 17 amino acids. The DNA of the CDR3 is TGTGCCAGCAGCACGAGCTGCGGGGACAGGATCAACTATGGCTACACCTTC. This encodes CASSTSCGDRINYGYTF.

The rearrangement links TRBV28 to TRBJ2-5; 11 positions match TRBD2. The V gene's germline CDR1 is MDHEN and CDR2 SYDVKM. CDR3 length equals 15 residues. The J segment lost 5 bases and the V segment lost 5 bases, leaving 7 bases of the junction unmatched. In nucleotides, the CDR3 is TGTGCCAGCAGTCTTGGGACTAGCGGAGGGGAGACCCAGTACTTC. It translates to CASSLGTSGGETQYF.

The V and J genes are TRBV20-1 and TRBJ1-1; 7 bases match TRBD1. Germline CDR1 DFQATT, CDR2 SNEGSKA (reference sequence). V lost 3 bases to trimming and J lost 3 bases; unmatched junction nucleotides: 4. This CDR3 comprises 13 residues. Written as DNA, the CDR3 is TGCAGTGCTAGTCCAGGGGGAGACACTGAAGCTTTCTTT. This codes for CSASPGGDTEAFF.

This clone was detected only once. This sequence joins TRBV6-5 and TRBJ2-1; tentative D call: TRBD1 (6 bases). The CDR3 spans 15 residues. Germline V gene sequence: CDR1 MNHEY, CDR2 SVGAGI. V was shortened by 6 bases and J by 4 bases, with 16 bases between the two germline ends. The CDR3 nucleotides are TGTGCCAGCAGGCGGACAGTATCAAATTACAATGAGCAGTTCTTC. Encoded protein: CASRRTVSNYNEQFF.

The rearrangement joins TRBV4-1 to TRBJ2-3, with D unclear. V was shortened by 0 bases and J by 4 bases, with 14 bases between the two germline ends. Germline CDR1 and CDR2: MGHRA and YSYEKL. CDR3 length equals 16 residues. The CDR3 coding sequence is TGCGCCAGCAGCCAAGATGTGGCCCCAGGCTCAGATACGCAGTATTTT. Translating it yields CASSQDVAPGSDTQYF.

The V call is TRBV25-1, the J call TRBJ2-3; the match to TRBD2 covers 13 bases. This CDR3 spans 18 amino acids. Germline CDR1 reads MGHDK; CDR2 reads SYGVNS. V trimming: 3 bases; J trimming: 2 bases; junction bases outside the gene matches: 8. The CDR3 nucleotides read TGTGCCAGCAGTGAGCCTAGACTAGCGGGGGGAAACACAGATACGCAGTATTTT. Amino acid sequence: CASSEPRLAGGNTDTQYF.

The chain joins TRBV24-1 to TRBJ2-2, with a tentative D call TRBD2 (5 bases). The CDR3 sequence is 14 residues long. With 5 bases removed from V and 6 bases from J, the gap between germline ends came to 12 bases. Germline V gene sequence: CDR1 KGHDR, CDR2 SFDVKD. The DNA for the CDR3 is TGTGCCACCAGTGTATCCCTCGGGGCCGGGGAGCTGTTTTTT. Encoded protein: CATSVSLGAGELFF.

The chain joins TRBV6-5 to TRBJ1-2, with D perhaps matching TRBD1 (6 bases). Germline V lookup: CDR1 MNHEY, CDR2 SVGAGI. The CDR3 spans 15 residues. V shed 6 bases and J shed 2 bases, with 16 bases lying between them. The CDR3 sequence: CASRRGHSLNYGYTF. CDR3 nucleotides: TGTGCCAGCAGAAGGGGACACTCACTCAACTATGGCTACACCTTC.

The rearrangement links TRBV5-5 to TRBJ2-7, with D maybe TRBD1 (5 bases). This CDR3 region has 14 residues. Trimming pared 3 bases from V and 3 bases from J, leaving 13 bases between. In germline, CDR1 is SGHKS, CDR2 YYEKEE (reference sequence). CDR3 nucleotides: TGTGCCAGCAGCTCGCCATTACAGGACTACGAGCAGTACTTC. The encoded protein is CASSSPLQDYEQYF.

The chain couples TRBV2 to TRBJ1-2, with TRBD1 identical over 7 bases. Germline V lookup: CDR1 SNHLY, CDR2 FYNNEI. This CDR3 has 14 residues. V lost 9 bases, J lost 3 bases, and 10 bases stayed unmatched. The CDR3 coding sequence is TGTGCCAGTTCACGGGGGACAGTCCACTATGGCTACACCTTC. Translating it yields CASSRGTVHYGYTF.

V and J are TRBV4-1 and TRBJ2-1; D perhaps matches TRBD2 (5 bases). CDR3 length: 14 residues. Trimming took 2 bases from V and 5 from J, leaving 10 bases between them. Germline lookup yields CDR1 MGHRA and CDR2 YSYEKL. CDR3 in amino acids: CASSQKDLNNEQFF. CDR3 DNA sequence: TGCGCCAGCAGCCAAAAGGACTTAAACAATGAGCAGTTCTTC.

The V call is TRBV9, the J call TRBJ1-1; D ambiguous. CDR1 is SGDLS and CDR2 is YYNGEE in the germline V gene. This CDR3 contains 13 residues. V was trimmed by 3 bases and J by 4 bases, leaving 10 bases between them. For the CDR3, the DNA is TGTGCCAGCAGCGGAGCTATACCCACTGAAGCTTTCTTT. Its protein is CASSGAIPTEAFF. Using reference TRBV9 and TRBJ1-1 for the parts outside the CDR3, the full variable domain is DSGVTQTPKHLITATGQRVTLRCSPRSGDLSVYWYQQSLDQGLQFLIQYYNGEERAKGNILERFSAQQFPDLHSELNLSSLELGDSALYFCASSGAIPTEAFFGQGTRLTVV.

The table lists this clone with a count of one. The chain recombines TRBV9 with TRBJ2-2; maybe TRBD2 (6 bases). There are 17 residues in the CDR3. V was pared by 3 bases and J by 2 bases, with 17 bases between. The germline gives CDR1 SGDLS, CDR2 YYNGEE. CDR3: CASSDDDRDFNTGELFF. In DNA form, the CDR3 reads TGTGCCAGCAGCGACGACGATCGGGACTTTAACACCGGGGAGCTGTTTTTT.

V gene TRBV19 combines with J gene TRBJ1-5, with D tentatively TRBD1 (6 bases). The CDR3 covers 16 residues. Germline assignment: CDR1 LNHDA and CDR2 SQIVND (reference sequence). The germline V and J ends were trimmed by 5 bases and 0 bases, with 14 bases remaining between them. In nucleotides, the CDR3 is TGTGCCAGTAGTCCCTTCTACAGGGTTAGCAATCAGCCCCAGCATTTT. It translates to CASSPFYRVSNQPQHF.

The rearrangement links TRBV6-5 to TRBJ1-5; the D is unclear. There are 15 residues in the CDR3. Germline-derived CDR1 and CDR2 are MNHEY and SVGAGI. Trimming took off 2 bases at V and 4 bases at J, with 12 bases between the two ends. For the CDR3, the DNA is TGTGCCAGCAGTTACGCCCCAGGAGGAAATCAGCCCCAGCATTTT. Amino acids: CASSYAPGGNQPQHF.

The J gene is TRBJ1-6, the V gene TRBV6-4; D gene ambiguous. CDR1 MRHNA and CDR2 SNTAGT come from the germline V gene. Trimming stripped 0 bases from V and 7 bases from J, with 7 bases between. This CDR3 has 14 residues. Here the CDR3 reads CASSDSEENSPLHF. For the CDR3, the DNA is TGTGCCAGCAGTGACTCGGAGGAAAATTCACCCCTCCACTTT.

V and J are TRBV30 and TRBJ2-7, with unresolved D. Germline V gives CDR1 GTSNPN, CDR2 SVGIG (reference sequence). Trimming shortened V by 0 bases and J by 0 bases, and 6 bases separated the two germline ends. This CDR3 has 13 residues. In DNA, the CDR3 is TGTGCCTGGAGTGTACACTACTCCTACGAGCAGTACTTC. Translating gives CAWSVHYSYEQYF.

The rearrangement joins TRBV11-2 to TRBJ2-7; 8 bases map to TRBD1. J lost 3 bases, V lost 4 bases, and 8 bases had no gene match. This CDR3 has 15 amino acids. Germline assignment: CDR1 SGHAT and CDR2 FQNNGV. CDR3 coding DNA: TGTGCCAGCAGCTCCAGGGGGCCCACTAACTACGAGCAGTACTTC. Translated, it gives CASSSRGPTNYEQYF.